One sample yielded the 23 T cell receptor beta chains listed below, sequenced in a study of CD8 T cells in ankylosing spondylitis. TCRdb recomputed calls from the 5' RACE reads with MiXCR, one row per CDR3 protein. The profile shows 230,000 or so distinct CDR3 sequences, about 20% of them singletons. Sequenced input: blood, either unsorted or a sorted T cell fraction (not recorded which). These receptors originate from a male donor with ankylosing spondylitis or in good health (not recorded which).

This chain uses TRBV12-3 or TRBV12-4 with TRBJ2-2, with 12 positions matching TRBD2. V shed 8 bases, J shed 6 bases, and the junction held 4 bases outside the gene matches. The CDR3 is 14 residues long. The CDR3 DNA sequence: TGTGCCAGCGGTCTAGCGGGAGGGCCCGGGGAGCTGTTTTTT. Translation: CASGLAGGPGELFF.

This clonotype appeared a few times. The V call is TRBV7-9, the J call TRBJ2-5, with 9 bases aligning to TRBD1. With 4 bases clipped from V and 5 bases from J, the junction kept 8 bases outside the gene matches. The CDR3 totals 15 residues. Germline V lookup: CDR1 SEHNR, CDR2 FQNEAQ (reference sequence). This CDR3 reads CASSSGTGLRETQYF. Here the CDR3 DNA reads TGTGCCAGCAGCTCCGGGACAGGGCTCCGGGAGACCCAGTACTTC.

The rearrangement joins TRBV5-1 to TRBJ2-1, with a weak D call TRBD1 (6 bases). The CDR3 is 15 amino acids. Germline V gene data show CDR1 as SGHRS and CDR2 as YFSETQ. Trimming took 4 bases from V and 7 from J, leaving 18 bases between them. CDR3 in amino acids: CASSADRQNQNEQFF. CDR3 sequence (DNA): TGCGCCAGCAGCGCGGACAGACAGAATCAAAATGAGCAGTTCTTC.

This clonotype was detected many times. This chain links TRBV9 with TRBJ2-3; D ambiguous. The CDR3 loop spans 18 amino acids. Germline V gene lookup returns CDR1 SGDLS and CDR2 YYNGEE. V was clipped by 0 bases and J by 2 bases, with 19 bases between them. The CDR3 region is CASSVGPEEPRITDTQYF. CDR3 nucleotides: TGTGCCAGCAGCGTAGGGCCCGAGGAGCCCCGCATCACAGATACGCAGTATTTT.

V is TRBV24-1 and J is TRBJ2-1, with 8 bases lining up with TRBD1. V shed 3 bases and J 5 bases; nucleotides not matched to a gene: 8. The CDR3 is made up of 16 amino acids. Looked up from germline, CDR1 is KGHDR and CDR2 is SFDVKD. The CDR3 sequence is CATSDMGQGAHNEQFF. The CDR3 bases are TGTGCCACCAGTGATATGGGGCAGGGGGCCCACAATGAGCAGTTCTTC.

The CDR3, as DNA: TGTGCCAGCAGACTTTGGGACCGCTCCTACGAGCAGTACTTC. Its translation: CASRLWDRSYEQYF. V and J are TRBV27 and TRBJ2-7, with D possibly called TRBD1 or TRBD2 (5 bases each). The CDR3 is made up of 14 amino acids. Between the trimmed V and J ends, which lost 6 bases and 0 bases, there was a span of 12 bases. The germline CDR1 and CDR2 sequences are MNHEY and SMNVEV (reference sequence).

The chain is built from TRBV6-1 and TRBJ2-1; D may be TRBD1 (5 bases). V shed 9 bases and J shed 0 bases, with 15 bases lying between them. The CDR3 is 15 amino acids. Germline V gives CDR1 MNHNS, CDR2 SASEGT. CDR3 sequence (DNA): TGTGCCAGTCAACATACAGGATACTCCTACAATGAGCAGTTCTTC. Its protein product is CASQHTGYSYNEQFF.

CDR3 in amino acids: CASSKGARRPLHF. Here the CDR3 DNA reads TGTGCCAGCAGCAAAGGAGCAAGGAGGCCCCTCCACTTT. The chain couples TRBV21-1 to TRBJ1-6. TRBV21-1 is a pseudogene. The CDR3 has 13 amino acids.

This clonotype has just a few counts. The chain uses TRBV29-1 and TRBJ2-5; 11 nucleotides align to TRBD2. The CDR3 extends over 14 amino acids. Trimming cost V 3 bases and J 2 bases; bases outside gene matches: 2. Germline loops: CDR1 SQVTM, CDR2 ANQGSEA. CDR3: CSVEGLAEQETQYF. In DNA, the CDR3 is TGCAGCGTTGAGGGACTAGCGGAACAAGAGACCCAGTACTTC.

V gene TRBV15 combines with J gene TRBJ2-3; D not certain. The length of the CDR3 is 13 residues. V was clipped by 2 bases and J by 1 base, with 4 bases between them. Germline CDR1 LNHNV, CDR2 YYDKDF (reference sequence). The CDR3 protein is CATSRQGTDTQYF. The DNA for the CDR3 is TGTGCCACCAGCAGACAGGGCACAGATACGCAGTATTTT.

The rearrangement uses TRBV6-1 and TRBJ2-1; TRBD1 matches at 7 bases. CDR3 size: 14 residues. Trimming at V came to 1 base and at J to 11 bases, leaving 8 bases not matched to a gene. The V gene's germline CDR1 is MNHNS and CDR2 SASEGT. CDR3 residues: CASSEGTGLGKQFF. Here the CDR3 DNA reads TGTGCCAGCAGTGAAGGGACAGGCCTAGGCAAGCAGTTCTTC.

A few counts support this clonotype. The chain joins TRBV12-5 to TRBJ2-1; D ambiguous. Germline-derived CDR1 and CDR2 are LGHNT and FRNRAP. V gave up 6 bases and J gave up 8 bases, with 11 bases separating them. The CDR3 consists of 12 residues. In DNA form, the CDR3 reads TGTGCTAGTGGAGGAGTCTTGGATGAGCAGTTCTTC. As protein: CASGGVLDEQFF. Together with reference TRBV12-5 and TRBJ2-1, the CDR3 gives the full variable domain: DARVTQTPRHKVTEMGQEVTMRCQPILGHNTVFWYRQTMMQGLELLAYFRNRAPLDDSGMPKDRFSAEMPDATLATLKIQPSEPRDSAVYFCASGGVLDEQFFGPGTRLTVL.

This clonotype showed up just a few times. The genes are TRBV20-1 and TRBJ2-1, with 8 bases lining up with TRBD1. The junction had 7 bases not matched to a gene; V was cut back by 0 bases and J by 6 bases. Per germline, CDR1 DFQATT and CDR2 SNEGSKA (reference sequence). The CDR3 consists of 15 residues. The CDR3 nucleotides read TGCAGTGCTAGAGACCCGACAGGGGTTGGCAATGAGCAGTTCTTC. Amino acids: CSARDPTGVGNEQFF.

This clonotype occurred a few times. The chain carries TRBV7-6 and TRBJ2-1; 7 bases are a match to TRBD1. The CDR3 runs to 16 residues. V shed 1 base, J shed 2 bases, and the junction held 5 bases outside the gene matches. From germline, CDR1 is SGHVS and CDR2 FNYEAQ. The chain's CDR3 is CASSLDTGVTYNEQFF. DNA for the CDR3: TGTGCCAGCAGCTTAGATACAGGGGTGACCTACAATGAGCAGTTCTTC.

V gene TRBV4-3 combines with J gene TRBJ1-1; 9 nucleotides agree with TRBD1. CDR3 length: 14 amino acids. V gave up 3 bases and J gave up 6 bases; unmatched junction bases: 5. Germline lookup yields CDR1 LGHNA and CDR2 YSLEER. The CDR3 nucleotides are TGCGCCAGCAGCCAGGGGACAGGGATCGCTGAAGCTTTCTTT. Its protein is CASSQGTGIAEAFF.

This clonotype turned up a few times. The J gene is TRBJ2-2, the V gene TRBV7-9; TRBD1 might be the D (6 bases). This CDR3 has 15 amino acids. Trimming took off 1 base at V and 2 bases at J, with 8 bases between the two ends. Germline-derived CDR1 and CDR2 are SEHNR and FQNEAQ (reference sequence). The CDR3 bases are TGTGCCAGCAGCTTAGTTGGGACAAACACCGGGGAGCTGTTTTTT. Protein sequence: CASSLVGTNTGELFF. Full variable domain (rest looked up from reference TRBV7-9 and TRBJ2-2): DTGVSQNPRHKITKRGQNVTFRCDPISEHNRLYWYRQTLGQGPEFLTYFQNEAQLEKSRLLSDRFSAERPKGSFSTLEIQRTEQGDSAMYLCASSLVGTNTGELFFGEGSRLTVL.

Only a few counts were recorded for this clonotype. The chain couples TRBV4-3 to TRBJ2-1; 9 bases line up with TRBD2. V dropped 0 bases and J dropped 3; count of bases not matched to a gene: 3. The CDR3 spans 16 residues. The germline V gene encodes CDR1 LGHNA and CDR2 YSLEER. The CDR3 DNA follows: TGCGCCAGCAGCCAAGACCTAGCGGGGAACTACAATGAGCAGTTCTTC. Translation: CASSQDLAGNYNEQFF.

The V and J genes are TRBV28 and TRBJ2-7; 10 positions agree with TRBD2. This CDR3 is built from 15 residues. V dropped 3 bases and J dropped 2; count of bases not matched to a gene: 4. Germline V gives CDR1 MDHEN, CDR2 SYDVKM. CDR3 loop: CASSFSLAGAYEQYF. The CDR3 DNA is TGTGCCAGCAGTTTTAGCCTAGCGGGAGCCTACGAGCAGTACTTC.

This clonotype appeared a few times. The chain couples TRBV27 to TRBJ2-3, with TRBD2 matching 10 bases. Germline CDR1 is MNHEY and CDR2 is SMNVEV (reference sequence). V shed 5 bases and J 9 bases; nucleotides not matched to a gene: 20. The CDR3 loop spans 18 amino acids. The CDR3 here is CASSLFPGTSARRVTQYF. CDR3 coding DNA: TGTGCCAGCAGTCTCTTTCCCGGGACTAGCGCGAGAAGGGTCACGCAGTATTTT.

This sequence joins TRBV29-1 and TRBJ2-1, with TRBD2 identical over 9 bases. From germline, CDR1 is SQVTM and CDR2 ANQGSEA. V dropped 7 bases and J dropped 9; count of bases not matched to a gene: 19. The CDR3 extends over 16 amino acids. The CDR3 spells CSAVGLAGPQTVEQFF. The CDR3, as DNA: TGCAGCGCCGTAGGTCTAGCGGGACCCCAAACGGTTGAGCAGTTCTTC.

This clonotype was seen a few times. The chain links TRBV13 to TRBJ2-7; perhaps TRBD1 as D (5 bases). CDR1 is PRHDT, CDR2 FYEKMQ, per germline (reference sequence). The CDR3 runs to 16 residues. V was pared by 1 base and J by 6 bases, with 19 bases between. The CDR3 sequence is CASSLVYYGHPGEQYF. CDR3 in DNA: TGTGCCAGCAGCTTAGTGTATTACGGACATCCTGGCGAGCAGTACTTC.

The chain employs TRBV5-1 and TRBJ2-7; perhaps TRBD1 as D (7 bases). The CDR3 contains 16 residues. Germline lookup yields CDR1 SGHRS and CDR2 YFSETQ. Trimming removed 2 bases from V and 3 bases from J, with 18 bases in between. The CDR3 DNA follows: TGCGCCAGCAGCTTTATTACAGGGGCGGGATACTACGAGCAGTACTTC. Translating it yields CASSFITGAGYYEQYF.

This clonotype has more than one count but fewer than ten. In nucleotides, the CDR3 is TGCGCCAGCAGCCAGATCGGACCGTACGAGCAGTACTTC. Residues: CASSQIGPYEQYF. The chain uses TRBV4-1 and TRBJ2-7, with no clear D. The CDR3 consists of 13 residues. V was cut by 3 bases and J by 4 bases, with 10 bases left in between. CDR1 and CDR2 from the germline V gene are MGHRA and YSYEKL.